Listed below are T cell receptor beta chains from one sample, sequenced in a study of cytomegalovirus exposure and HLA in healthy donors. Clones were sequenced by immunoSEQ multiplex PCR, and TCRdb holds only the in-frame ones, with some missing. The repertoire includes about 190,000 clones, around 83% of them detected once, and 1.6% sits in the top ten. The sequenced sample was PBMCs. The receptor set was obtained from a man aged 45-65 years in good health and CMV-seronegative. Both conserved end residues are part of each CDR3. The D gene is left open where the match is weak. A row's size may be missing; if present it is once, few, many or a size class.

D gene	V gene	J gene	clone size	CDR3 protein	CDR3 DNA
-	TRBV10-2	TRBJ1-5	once	CASSENMGGNQPQHF	TGCGCCAGCAGTGAGAATATGGGAGGCAATCAGCCCCAGCATTTT
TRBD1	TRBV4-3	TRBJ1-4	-	CASSPLKADRGEKLFF	TGCGCCAGCAGCCCACTGAAGGCGGACAGGGGTGAAAAACTGTTTTTT
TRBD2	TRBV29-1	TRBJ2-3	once	CSGGTSGSTDTQYF	TGCAGCGGGGGGACTAGCGGTAGCACAGATACGCAGTATTTT
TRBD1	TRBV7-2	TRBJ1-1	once	CASSTQVQGLVEAFF	TGTGCCAGCAGCACCCAAGTACAGGGGCTTGTTGAAGCTTTCTTT
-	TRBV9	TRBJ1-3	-	CASSAQGGGNTIYF	TGTGCCAGCAGCGCCCAAGGGGGAGGAAACACCATATATTTT
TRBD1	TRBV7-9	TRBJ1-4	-	CASSLAIGQGPNEKLFF	TGTGCCAGCAGCTTAGCTATCGGACAGGGGCCAAATGAAAAACTGTTTTTT
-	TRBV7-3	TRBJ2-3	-	CASSQGLTDTQYF	TGTGCCAGCAGCCAGGGACTGACAGATACGCAGTATTTT
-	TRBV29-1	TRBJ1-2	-	CSVAGSYGYTF	TGCAGCGTAGCCGGGAGCTATGGCTACACCTTC
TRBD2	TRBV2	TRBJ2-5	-	CASRGGTSGVETQYF	TGTGCCAGCAGGGGGGGGACTAGCGGGGTGGAGACCCAGTACTTC
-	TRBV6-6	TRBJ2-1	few	CASSYSSGSLFF	TGTGCCAGCAGTTACTCTTCGGGGTCCTTGTTCTTC
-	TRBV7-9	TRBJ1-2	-	CSSSLDRQVSSNYGYTF	TGTTCCAGCAGCTTAGACCGACAGGTATCCTCTAACTATGGCTACACCTTC
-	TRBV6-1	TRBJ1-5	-	CASSEGSSNQPQHF	TGTGCCAGCAGTGAGGGTAGCAGCAATCAGCCCCAGCATTTT
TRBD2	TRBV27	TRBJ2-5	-	CASSGLAGRETQYF	TGTGCCAGCTCGGGACTAGCGGGAAGGGAGACCCAGTACTTC
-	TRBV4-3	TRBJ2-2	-	CASSQQIGGSGELFF	TGCGCCAGCAGCCAACAAATCGGGGGTAGCGGGGAGCTGTTTTTT
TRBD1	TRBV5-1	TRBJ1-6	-	CASSLEGQGAARVSPLHF	TGCGCCAGCAGCTTGGAGGGACAGGGTGCTGCGCGTGTATCACCCCTCCACTTT
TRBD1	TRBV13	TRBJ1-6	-	CASSPGTGLNNSPLHF	TGTGCCAGCAGCCCGGGGACAGGGCTCAATAATTCACCCCTCCACTTT
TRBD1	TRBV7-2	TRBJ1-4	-	CASSLVSDRGHPIYEKLFF	TGTGCCAGCAGCTTAGTTTCTGACAGGGGGCATCCAATTTATGAAAAACTGTTTTTT
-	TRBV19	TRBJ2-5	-	CASKEAKAGALETQYF	TGTGCCAGTAAAGAGGCGAAGGCGGGGGCACTTGAGACCCAGTACTTC
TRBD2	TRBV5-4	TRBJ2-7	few	CASSLTGTNGREQYF	TGTGCCAGCAGTCTTACCGGGACTAATGGGCGGGAGCAGTACTTC
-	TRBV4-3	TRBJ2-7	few	CASSQGIEWSYEQYF	TGCGCCAGCAGCCAAGGCATCGAGTGGTCCTACGAGCAGTACTTC
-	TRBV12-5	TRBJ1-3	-	CASGLREGGNTIYF	TGTGCTAGTGGTTTGCGGGAGGGTGGAAACACCATATATTTT
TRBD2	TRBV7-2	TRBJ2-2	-	CASSFTSGATGELFF	TGTGCCAGCAGCTTCACTAGCGGGGCCACCGGGGAGCTGTTTTTT
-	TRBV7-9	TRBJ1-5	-	CASSLTGGRRPQHF	TGTGCCAGCAGCTTGACAGGAGGAAGGCGGCCCCAGCATTTT